This is a list of T cell receptor beta chains from one sample in a study of blood T cell repertoires in COVID-19. TCRdb's table, derived via immunoSEQ multiplex PCR, lists solely in-frame clones and lacks some. The data show 60,000 or so clones, about four fifths seen once. The specimen was peripheral blood. The receptor source for this set is a young man with COVID-19, enrolled during active disease. The CDR3 runs from the conserved cysteine through the conserved F or W. A D gene is named only where the DNA matches it firmly. Clone sizes are given selectively: once, few, many, or a class where the clone is expanded.

v_gene	d_gene	j_gene	abundance	CDR3aa	CDR3nt
TRBV5-1	TRBD2	TRBJ2-5	NA	CASSSGDQETQYF	TGCGCCAGCTCTAGCGGGGATCAAGAGACCCAGTACTTC
TRBV7-2	NA	TRBJ2-5	NA	CASSSTAAFYF	TGTGCCAGCAGCTCGACAGCCGCCTTTTACTTC
TRBV5-1	NA	TRBJ1-2	NA	CASSSAQGKRDYGYTF	TGCGCCAGCAGCTCAGCTCAGGGGAAACGGGACTATGGCTACACCTTC
TRBV6-5	TRBD2	TRBJ2-7	once	CASRRDGTSLYEQYF	TGTGCCAGCAGGAGGGACGGGACTAGCCTCTACGAGCAGTACTTC
TRBV14	NA	TRBJ1-1	NA	CASSQEASVGQAFF	TGTGCCAGCAGCCAAGAAGCCAGCGTTGGTCAAGCTTTCTTT
TRBV5-5	NA	TRBJ2-1	NA	CASSPDNEQFF	TGTGCCAGCAGCCCAGACAATGAGCAGTTCTTC
TRBV7-3	NA	TRBJ2-1	NA	CASSPSPTGYRPYNEQFF	TGTGCCAGCAGCCCCAGCCCCACAGGTTATCGGCCTTACAATGAGCAGTTCTTC
TRBV6-5	NA	TRBJ2-7	few	CASSYSRQGHEQYF	TGTGCCAGCAGTTACTCGAGGCAGGGCCACGAGCAGTACTTC
TRBV10-3	NA	TRBJ1-5	NA	CAISESMDINQPQHF	TGTGCTATCAGTGAGTCAATGGACATCAATCAGCCCCAGCATTTT
TRBV5-5	NA	TRBJ1-1	NA	CASSFISEVNTEAFF	TGTGCCAGCAGCTTCATTTCGGAGGTGAACACTGAAGCTTTCTTT
TRBV11-1	TRBD2	TRBJ2-7	NA	CASSLAPGLAYEQYF	TGTGCCAGCAGCTTAGCGCCGGGACTAGCCTACGAGCAGTACTTC
TRBV6-5	NA	TRBJ1-2	NA	CASRPFTGSDGYTF	TGTGCCAGCCGGCCCTTTACAGGCTCCGATGGCTACACCTTC
TRBV19	NA	TRBJ2-2	NA	CASSPKFGRGRGNTGELFF	TGTGCCAGTAGTCCAAAATTTGGCAGGGGAAGGGGAAACACCGGGGAGCTGTTTTTT
TRBV20-1	NA	TRBJ2-7	NA	CSARDEYEQYF	TGCAGTGCTAGAGACGAGTACGAGCAGTACTTC
TRBV12-3/TRBV12-4	NA	TRBJ2-3	NA	CASSHDYIYEYF	TGTGCCAGCAGCCACGACTACATTTACGAGTATTTT
TRBV14	NA	TRBJ2-7	NA	CASSQAEFSYEQYF	TGTGCCAGCAGCCAAGCAGAATTCTCCTACGAGCAGTACTTC
TRBV7-8	NA	TRBJ2-7	NA	CASGEWVSSYEQYF	TGTGCCTCCGGGGAGTGGGTGAGCTCCTACGAGCAGTACTTC
TRBV3-1/TRBV3-2	NA	TRBJ1-1	NA	CASSQDRPNTEAFF	TGTGCCAGCAGCCAAGATCGTCCGAACACTGAAGCTTTCTTT
TRBV29-1	NA	TRBJ1-2	NA	CSVGRTDYGYTF	TGCAGCGTTGGGCGGACAGACTATGGCTACACCTTC
TRBV6-5	NA	TRBJ2-7	NA	CASRTAGNSYEQYF	TGTGCCAGCAGGACCGCAGGAAACTCCTACGAGCAGTACTTC
TRBV28	TRBD1	TRBJ2-5	NA	CASRSTGGSGETQYF	TGTGCCAGCAGGTCGACAGGGGGCTCGGGGGAGACCCAGTACTTC
TRBV27	TRBD2	TRBJ2-2	few	CASSPTSGALTGELFF	TGTGCCAGCAGCCCGACTAGCGGGGCCCTCACCGGGGAGCTGTTTTTT
TRBV6-5	NA	TRBJ2-2	NA	CASSYQGPAGELFF	TGTGCCAGCAGTTACCAGGGTCCGGCCGGGGAGCTGTTTTTT
TRBV7-3	NA	TRBJ2-3	NA	CASSLTPDTDTQYF	TGTGCCAGCAGCTTAACGCCAGACACAGATACGCAGTATTTT
TRBV2	NA	TRBJ2-1	NA	CALRGYNEQFF	TGTGCCCTCAGGGGCTACAATGAGCAGTTCTTC
TRBV18	NA	TRBJ2-5	NA	CASLPSSRGETQYF	TGTGCCAGCTTACCAAGCAGCAGAGGCGAGACCCAGTACTTC
TRBV10-3	TRBD1	TRBJ1-4	NA	CAISVTGTGDEKLFF	TGTGCCATCAGTGTAACCGGGACAGGGGACGAAAAACTGTTTTTT
TRBV2	TRBD1	TRBJ2-2	NA	CASTGQGYTGELFF	TGTGCCAGCACGGGACAGGGATATACCGGGGAGCTGTTTTTT
TRBV7-8	NA	TRBJ2-7	NA	CASSDSTFAEQYF	TGTGCCAGCAGCGATTCCACATTCGCCGAGCAGTACTTC
TRBV5-6	TRBD2	TRBJ2-5	NA	CASSLILAGVETQYF	TGTGCCAGCAGCTTGATCCTAGCGGGGGTCGAGACCCAGTACTTC
TRBV3-1/TRBV3-2	NA	TRBJ2-2	NA	CASGLTGELFF	TGTGCCAGCGGACTGACCGGGGAGCTGTTTTTT
TRBV6-6	TRBD1	TRBJ2-5	NA	CASSTDRQTQYF	TGTGCCAGCAGTACGGACAGGCAGACCCAGTACTTC
TRBV6-6	TRBD1	TRBJ2-7	NA	CASSYGQGGTYEQYF	TGTGCCAGCAGTTACGGACAGGGGGGGACCTACGAGCAGTACTTC
TRBV5-8	NA	TRBJ2-3	once	CASSRQSTDTQYF	TGTGCCAGCAGCCGTCAGAGCACAGATACGCAGTATTTT
TRBV23-1	TRBD1	TRBJ1-5	NA	CASSQEKDREEPQHF	TGCGCCAGCAGTCAGGAAAAGGACAGGGAAGAGCCCCAGCATTTT
TRBV7-9	NA	TRBJ2-3	NA	CASSSSGIPTDTQYF	TGTGCCAGCAGCAGCTCAGGGATCCCCACAGATACGCAGTATTTT
TRBV30	TRBD1	TRBJ1-2	NA	CAWSPKGAGYGYTF	TGTGCCTGGAGTCCGAAGGGGGCCGGCTATGGCTACACCTTC
TRBV9	TRBD1	TRBJ1-6	NA	CASSVGGTGNNSPLHF	TGTGCCAGCAGCGTAGGCGGGACAGGGAATAATTCACCCCTCCACTTT
TRBV5-1	NA	TRBJ2-1	NA	CASSFAGGSNEQFF	TGCGCCAGCAGCTTCGCAGGGGGGAGCAATGAGCAGTTCTTC
TRBV9	NA	TRBJ2-1	once	CASSPLLVHNEQFF	TGTGCCAGCAGCCCGCTACTTGTGCACAATGAGCAGTTCTTC
TRBV11-1	TRBD1	TRBJ1-1	few	CASAGQGGIFTEAFF	TGTGCCAGCGCCGGGCAGGGGGGAATATTCACTGAAGCTTTCTTT
TRBV11-3	NA	TRBJ2-1	NA	CASSPLPSRNNEQFF	TGTGCCAGCAGTCCCCTTCCTAGCCGAAACAATGAGCAGTTCTTC
TRBV4-1	NA	TRBJ2-2	NA	CASSQASGYTGELFF	TGCGCCAGCAGCCAAGCATCGGGGTACACCGGGGAGCTGTTTTTT
TRBV7-2	NA	TRBJ2-3	NA	CASSLTVGTDTQYF	TGTGCCAGCAGCCTGACAGTAGGCACAGATACGCAGTATTTT
TRBV5-4	NA	TRBJ2-7	NA	CASSLGSGYEQYF	TGTGCCAGCAGCTTGGGTAGCGGCTACGAGCAGTACTTC